Below are 10 T cell receptor beta chains sequenced from a single sample in a study of cytomegalovirus exposure and HLA in healthy donors. The PCR was carried out with 60 Vbeta primers and 13 Jbeta primers. TCRdb keeps only in-frame clones here, not all; method: immunoSEQ multiplex PCR. The sample consists of more than 95,000 clones, about 81% of them appearing once. Sequencing was carried out using PBMCs. Receptors originate from a woman aged 25 to 39 in good health and CMV-seronegative.

The gene calls are TRBV7-2 and TRBJ1-5; no clear D. This CDR3 comprises 13 residues. Germline-derived CDR1 and CDR2 are SGHTA and FQGNSA. Trimming cost V 2 bases and J 4 bases, with 6 bases left between them. CDR3 coding DNA: TGTGCCAGCAGCTTAACATCGAATCAGCCCCAGCATTTT. It yields the protein CASSLTSNQPQHF.

The chain has TRBV9 and TRBJ2-1, with TRBD2 as a possible D gene (6 bases). The CDR3 loop spans 16 amino acids. Germline V gene lookup returns CDR1 SGDLS and CDR2 YYNGEE. The germline V and J ends were trimmed by 4 bases and 0 bases, with 14 bases remaining between them. CDR3 sequence reads: CASSLQGGDSYNEQFF. CDR3 DNA sequence: TGTGCCAGCAGCCTCCAAGGCGGGGACTCCTACAATGAGCAGTTCTTC.

The chain is built from TRBV6-5 and TRBJ2-7; TRBD2 aligns across 9 bases. The CDR3 runs 15 residues. Trimming cost V 5 bases and J 2 bases; bases outside gene matches: 7. Germline-derived CDR1 and CDR2 are MNHEY and SVGAGI. DNA for the CDR3: TGTGCCAGCAGTGGGGCTAGCGGGAACACCTACGAGCAGTACTTC. It specifies CASSGASGNTYEQYF.

J is TRBJ2-1 and V is TRBV28; 12 bases fit TRBD2. Germline V gene sequence: CDR1 MDHEN, CDR2 SYDVKM. The length of the CDR3 is 15 residues. Trimming at V came to 6 bases and at J to 8 bases, leaving 8 bases not matched to a gene. This CDR3 reads CASRPGLAGVDEQFF. CDR3 DNA: TGTGCCAGCAGGCCGGGACTAGCGGGTGTCGATGAGCAGTTCTTC.

The chain links TRBV4-1 to TRBJ2-7; 11 positions agree with TRBD1. V lost 3 bases, J lost 3 bases, and 4 bases stayed unmatched. From germline, CDR1 is MGHRA and CDR2 YSYEKL. The CDR3 is 15 residues long. The DNA for the CDR3 is TGCGCCAGCAGCCAGCCGGGACAGGGGGTCTACGAGCAGTACTTC. Residues: CASSQPGQGVYEQYF.

The rearrangement joins TRBV18 to TRBJ2-5; 10 nucleotides align to TRBD2. TRBJ2-7 explains the end of the DNA better; the J call may be wrong. Germline CDR1 reads KGHSH; CDR2 reads LQKENI. The CDR3 extends over 16 amino acids. The CDR3 spells CASSQGPSGSSYEQYF. CDR3 nucleotide sequence: TGTGCCAGCTCCCAGGGGCCTAGCGGGAGCTCCTACGAGCAGTACTTC.

This sequence joins TRBV6-1 and TRBJ1-4; D might be TRBD1 (5 bases). With 3 bases removed from V and 7 bases from J, the gap between germline ends came to 18 bases. The CDR3 consists of 16 residues. The germline CDR1 and CDR2 sequences are MNHNS and SASEGT. The CDR3 region is CASSDPPGDVSEKLFF. In DNA form, the CDR3 reads TGTGCCAGCAGTGATCCCCCGGGGGACGTGAGTGAAAAACTGTTTTTT.

The genes are TRBV4-3 and TRBJ1-2; 7 bases are shared with TRBD1. The germline gives CDR1 LGHNA, CDR2 YSLEER. Trimming cost V 3 bases and J 8 bases; bases outside gene matches: 15. CDR3 size: 16 residues. Here the CDR3 reads CASSQAGQSYSRGYTF. The DNA of the CDR3 is TGCGCCAGCAGCCAGGCGGGACAGTCTTACTCCAGGGGCTACACCTTC.

The rearrangement links TRBV7-9 to TRBJ2-3; 9 bases agree with TRBD1. The trim removed 5 bases at V and 5 bases at J, leaving 5 bases unmatched. This CDR3 is built from 14 residues. Germline V lookup: CDR1 SEHNR, CDR2 FQNEAQ (reference sequence). This chain's CDR3 is CASSLQGAEDTQYF. DNA for the CDR3: TGTGCCAGCAGCCTACAGGGGGCGGAAGATACGCAGTATTTT.

The chain uses TRBV27 and TRBJ1-6; D unclear. Per the germline V gene, CDR1 is MNHEY and CDR2 is SMNVEV (reference sequence). The CDR3 runs to 18 residues. V was shortened by 7 bases and J by 10 bases, with 29 bases between the two germline ends. CDR3 amino acids: CASTRRQGIFRGYSPLHF. CDR3 nucleotide sequence: TGTGCCAGCACTCGAAGACAAGGGATTTTTCGAGGGTACTCACCCCTCCACTTT.